This T cell receptor (beta chain) originates from a study of vaccination effects on CD4 cells after COVID-19. As for the study in general: The study sampled a couple of convalescent patients 16 days and one week before vaccination.

Viral peptide pool expansion of antigen-specific CD4+ T cells preceded sequencing in the ViraFEST assay. CD4+ T cell isolation took place after approximately 11 days of culture. The person had a PCR-confirmed SARS-CoV-2 infection during March to December 2020. Wells each received approximately 2 million PBMC, cultured with approximately 9 IU/ml IL-2 and 8.5 to 10 ug/ml peptides. TCRdb's copy holds only in-frame clones and misses some; the assay was immunoSEQ multiplex PCR. The repertoire holds 40,000 to 50,000 clones, with approximately 81% as singletons. Broader study findings: In the late period after vaccination, infection- and vaccine-induced clones contracted markedly. The post-vaccine spike-reactive clones of convalescents showed a predominance of new vaccine-induced clones.

Germline CDR1 SNHLY, CDR2 FYNNEI. This CDR3 comprises 13 residues. The V end was cut by 7 bases, the J end by 5 bases, with 14 bases between. Concerning this clone itself: Its target is not known.

The sequencing here drew on CD4+ T cells from PBMCs cultured with a peptide pool, taken before COVID-19 vaccination. The sequence came from a human donor who had a prior SARS-CoV-2 infection. The V call is TRBV2, the J call TRBJ1-2; D perhaps matches TRBD1 (6 bases). Here the CDR3 reads CASTLDRPYGYTF. The DNA for the CDR3 is TGTGCCAGCACCCTGGACAGACCTTATGGCTACACCTTC.